This record covers a single T cell receptor beta chain. The antigen is not known. Sequencing used immunoSEQ multiplex PCR; TCRdb keeps in-frame clones, though not all of them. The sample lists some 120,000 clones, roughly 89% occurring once. CDR1 and CDR2 (germline): SGDLS, YYNGEE. Trimming took off 4 bases at V and 6 bases at J, with 14 bases between the two ends. This CDR3 contains 14 residues. The entry originates in a study of T cell responses to AZD1222 COVID-19 vaccine. Study-level findings and limits: Researchers took repertoire samples only after the peak T cell response had come. Only 5 or 6 people who got AZD1222 tested seropositive at baseline. Increases in Spike-specific TCR breadth and depth were seen after two AZD1222 doses.

The source is an adult in good health. The gene calls are TRBV9 and TRBJ2-1; maybe TRBD1 (6 bases). The specimen comprised peripheral blood, sampled on day 0 of AZD1222 vaccination. The CDR3 here is CASSLRTEINEQFF. CDR3 nucleotide sequence: TGTGCCAGCAGCCTTAGGACAGAGATCAATGAGCAGTTCTTC. Full variable domain (remainder filled in from reference TRBV9 and TRBJ2-1): DSGVTQTPKHLITATGQRVTLRCSPRSGDLSVYWYQQSLDQGLQFLIQYYNGEERAKGNILERFSAQQFPDLHSELNLSSLELGDSALYFCASSLRTEINEQFFGPGTRLTVL.